These 6 T cell receptor beta chains originate from one sample sequenced in a study of T-cell memory formation after mild COVID-19. TCRdb reanalysed the 5' RACE reads using MiXCR and keeps one entry per CDR3 protein. Of over 300,000 distinct CDR3 sequences listed, 20% to 25% are singletons. Material for sequencing was PBMCs or a T cell subset sorted from them (not recorded which). These receptors originate from a man aged 18 to 29 who had mild COVID-19 (a few samples of this study predate the infection). Cell type and time point are not known.

This clonotype was recorded a few times. The CDR3 protein is CASSPDGLSSYEQYF. CDR3 coding DNA: TGCGCCAGCAGCCCGGACGGATTATCTTCCTACGAGCAGTACTTC. V is TRBV5-1 and J is TRBJ2-7; D gene uncertain. The CDR3 loop spans 15 amino acids. Trimming pared 4 bases from V and 1 base from J, leaving 15 bases between. From germline, CDR1 is SGHRS and CDR2 YFSETQ.

This sequence joins TRBV28 and TRBJ1-5; D call uncertain. The CDR3 extends over 16 amino acids. Germline V gene data show CDR1 as MDHEN and CDR2 as SYDVKM. Trimming took 6 bases from V and 0 from J, leaving 15 bases between them. CDR3 protein: CASSSSRVYSNQPQHF. DNA of the CDR3: TGTGCCAGCAGCTCCTCCCGGGTCTATAGCAATCAGCCCCAGCATTTT.

The chain has TRBV24-1 and TRBJ1-1, with a possible D match to TRBD1 (5 bases). Trimming stripped 9 bases from V and 0 bases from J, with 10 bases between. CDR3 length: 13 amino acids. The germline CDR1 and CDR2 sequences are KGHDR and SFDVKD. Here the CDR3 DNA reads TGTGCCACCCGGGGGGGTGTGAACACTGAAGCTTTCTTT. Translating gives CATRGGVNTEAFF.

This clonotype was detected only a few times. This chain connects TRBV12-3 or TRBV12-4 to TRBJ2-3; 7 bases align to TRBD1. The CDR3 contains 13 residues. Trimming cost V 5 bases and J 6 bases; bases outside gene matches: 5. The CDR3 sequence: CASSTTGSDTQYF. The CDR3 DNA follows: TGTGCCAGCAGTACGACAGGGTCCGATACGCAGTATTTT.

This clonotype was seen ten or more times. The rearrangement joins TRBV7-9 to TRBJ1-5; possibly TRBD1 for D (5 bases). CDR1 SEHNR and CDR2 FQNEAQ come from the germline V gene (reference sequence). Trimming cost V 6 bases and J 8 bases, with 14 bases left between them. There are 13 residues in the CDR3. The CDR3 region has the DNA TGTGCCAGCAGTGACAGCGCCCTGGAGCCCCAGCATTTT. It specifies CASSDSALEPQHF.

The chain employs TRBV12-3 or TRBV12-4 and TRBJ2-1; D gene uncertain. Trimming stripped 6 bases from V and 4 bases from J, with 10 bases between. The CDR3 loop spans 13 amino acids. CDR3 sequence: CASSGSRYNEQFF. The CDR3 DNA sequence: TGTGCCAGCAGCGGCTCTAGATACAATGAGCAGTTCTTC.